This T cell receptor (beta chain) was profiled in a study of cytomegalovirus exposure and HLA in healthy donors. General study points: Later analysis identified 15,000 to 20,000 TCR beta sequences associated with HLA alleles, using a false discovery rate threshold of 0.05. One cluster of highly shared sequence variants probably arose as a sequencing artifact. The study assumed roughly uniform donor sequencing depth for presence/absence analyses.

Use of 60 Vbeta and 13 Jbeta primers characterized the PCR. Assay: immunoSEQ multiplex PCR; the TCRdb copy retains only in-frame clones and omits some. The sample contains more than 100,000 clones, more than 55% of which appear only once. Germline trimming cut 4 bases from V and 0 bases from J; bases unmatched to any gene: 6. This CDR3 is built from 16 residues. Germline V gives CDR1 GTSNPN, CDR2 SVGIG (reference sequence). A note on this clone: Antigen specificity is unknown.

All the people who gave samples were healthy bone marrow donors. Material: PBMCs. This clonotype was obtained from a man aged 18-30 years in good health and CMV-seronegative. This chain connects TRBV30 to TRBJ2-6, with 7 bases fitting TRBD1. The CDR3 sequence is CAWNGQANSGANVLTF. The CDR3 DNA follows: TGTGCCTGGAATGGACAGGCGAACTCTGGGGCCAACGTCCTGACTTTC.